Listed below are T cell receptor beta chains from one sample, sequenced in a study of T cell responses to AZD1222 COVID-19 vaccine. TCRdb's table, derived via immunoSEQ multiplex PCR, lists solely in-frame clones and lacks some. The repertoire consists of 150,000 to 200,000 clones, with around 92% occurring once and the leading ten covering 1.2% to 1.5%. Sequenced material: peripheral blood, taken on day 0 of AZD1222 vaccination. All receptors come from an adult in good health. Each CDR3 is given with its conserved first and last residue. A D gene is named only where the DNA matches it firmly. A clone size is listed for some rows: how often the clone was seen (once, few, many), or a class if it is expanded.

TRBJ1-3 | TRBD1 | . | TRBV6-2/TRBV6-3 | CASSTPRQGVFAIYF | TGTGCCAGCAGTACCCCCCGACAGGGGGTGTTCGCCATATATTTT
TRBJ1-5 | . | . | TRBV19 | CAREFRGLGQPQHF | TGTGCCCGGGAATTTAGGGGGTTGGGTCAGCCCCAGCATTTT
TRBJ2-7 | . | . | TRBV6-6 | CASSYVGDYEQYF | TGTGCCAGCAGTTACGTAGGGGACTACGAGCAGTACTTC
TRBJ1-6 | TRBD1 | . | TRBV27 | CASSHSPGTGVSPLHF | TGTGCCAGCAGTCATTCACCCGGGACAGGGGTATCACCCCTCCACTTT
TRBJ2-5 | . | . | TRBV5-6 | CASSRDFQETQYF | TGTGCCAGCAGCCGGGACTTCCAAGAGACCCAGTACTTC
TRBJ1-1 | . | . | TRBV4-2 | CASSQGGANRGTEAFF | TGTGCCAGCAGCCAAGGGGGGGCAAACCGGGGCACTGAAGCTTTCTTT
TRBJ2-5 | . | once | TRBV7-2 | CASSFTRGGEETQYF | TGTGCCAGCAGCTTCACGAGAGGGGGGGAAGAGACCCAGTACTTC
TRBJ1-5 | TRBD1 | . | TRBV7-8 | CASSPGTGTYSNQPQHF | TGTGCCAGCAGCCCTGGGACAGGGACCTATAGCAATCAGCCCCAGCATTTT
TRBJ2-7 | . | . | TRBV5-5 | CASSLVEGSGQYF | TGTGCCAGCAGCTTGGTTGAAGGGTCAGGCCAGTACTTC
TRBJ2-7 | TRBD2 | once | TRBV5-1 | CASSFTSGRVEQYF | TGCGCCAGCAGCTTCACTAGCGGGAGGGTTGAGCAGTACTTC
TRBJ1-2 | . | once | TRBV20-1 | CSASVQALNYGYTF | TGCAGTGCTAGTGTCCAGGCTTTAAACTATGGCTACACCTTC
TRBJ1-2 | . | . | TRBV10-3 | CAISASSRPYGYTF | TGTGCCATCAGTGCCTCGAGTCGTCCCTATGGCTACACCTTC
TRBJ1-1 | . | . | TRBV11-3 | CASSRGNTEAFF | TGTGCCAGCAGTCGGGGGAACACTGAAGCTTTCTTT
TRBJ1-3 | . | . | TRBV2 | CASSTGTHSGNTIYF | TGTGCCAGCAGTACCGGGACTCACTCTGGAAACACCATATATTTT
TRBJ1-1 | . | . | TRBV15 | CATSTQMNTEAFF | TGTGCCACCAGCACTCAAATGAACACTGAAGCTTTCTTT
TRBJ1-5 | TRBD1 | . | TRBV15 | CATSSLTGDLQPQHF | TGTGCCACCAGCAGTTTAACAGGGGATCTTCAGCCCCAGCATTTT
TRBJ2-1 | TRBD2 | . | TRBV5-6 | CASRPENGGSSFF | TGTGCCAGCAGACCCGAAAACGGGGGGTCGTCCTTCTTC
TRBJ1-6 | . | . | TRBV27 | CASRLAGDSPLHF | TGTGCCAGCAGACTCGCAGGGGATTCACCCCTCCACTTT
TRBJ1-1 | TRBD1 | . | TRBV28 | CASSTGQGGTEAFF | TGTGCCAGCAGTACTGGACAGGGGGGCACTGAAGCTTTCTTT
TRBJ2-5 | . | . | TRBV14 | CASSPNRGAGTQYF | TGTGCCAGCAGCCCTAACCGAGGCGCGGGGACCCAGTACTTC
TRBJ1-1 | TRBD1 | . | TRBV12-3/TRBV12-4 | CASSFGTGIAFF | TGTGCCAGCAGTTTTGGGACAGGGATTGCTTTCTTT
TRBJ1-1 | . | . | TRBV29-1 | CSLTPGTTEAFF | TGCAGCCTAACCCCAGGGACGACTGAAGCTTTCTTT
TRBJ1-5 | . | once | TRBV10-2 | CASSESFNQPQHF | TGCGCCAGCAGTGAGAGTTTCAATCAGCCCCAGCATTTT
TRBJ1-5 | . | once | TRBV7-9 | CASSLASGLSNQPQHF | TGTGCCAGCAGCTTAGCCTCAGGGTTGAGCAATCAGCCCCAGCATTTT
TRBJ2-1 | TRBD2 | . | TRBV9 | CASSVARTSNGEQFF | TGTGCCAGCAGCGTAGCCCGGACTAGCAATGGTGAGCAGTTCTTC
TRBJ1-3 | . | . | TRBV30 | CAWSGLGVSGNTIYF | TGTGCCTGGAGTGGGTTGGGTGTCTCTGGAAACACCATATATTTT
TRBJ1-1 | . | . | TRBV18 | CASSSGAATEAFF | TGTGCCAGCTCCTCAGGGGCTGCCACTGAAGCTTTCTTT
TRBJ1-4 | TRBD1 | . | TRBV7-2 | CASSLTGGFNEKLFF | TGTGCCAGCAGCTTGACAGGGGGCTTTAATGAAAAACTGTTTTTT
TRBJ1-2 | . | . | TRBV28 | CASSLKGLDYGYTF | TGTGCCAGCAGTTTAAAAGGGTTGGACTATGGCTACACCTTC
TRBJ1-2 | TRBD1 | . | TRBV5-1 | CASSLTGQGSGYTF | TGCGCCAGCAGCTTGACGGGACAGGGGTCCGGCTACACCTTC
TRBJ2-1 | . | . | TRBV7-9 | CASSLGLSYNEQFF | TGTGCCAGCAGCTTAGGACTCTCCTACAATGAGCAGTTCTTC
TRBJ2-1 | TRBD2 | . | TRBV11-2 | CASSPAGVRANEQFF | TGTGCCAGCAGCCCAGCGGGAGTAAGGGCCAATGAGCAGTTCTTC
TRBJ2-7 | TRBD2 | . | TRBV5-6 | CASSFGRVYEQYF | TGTGCCAGCAGCTTCGGGAGGGTCTACGAGCAGTACTTC
TRBJ1-3 | . | . | TRBV6-5 | CAGGQGTGNTIYF | TGTGCCGGGGGGCAGGGCACTGGAAACACCATATATTTT
TRBJ2-1 | . | . | TRBV5-1 | CASSLAGRGTQGNEQFF | TGCGCCAGCAGCTTGGCAGGTCGGGGAACCCAGGGGAATGAGCAGTTCTTC
TRBJ1-3 | TRBD1 | . | TRBV4-2 | CASRKSGGFEGNTIYF | TGTGCCAGCAGAAAATCAGGGGGCTTTGAAGGAAACACCATATATTTT
TRBJ2-7 | TRBD2 | . | TRBV5-1 | CASSERGVIHEQYF | TGCGCCAGCAGCGAGCGGGGGGTGATTCACGAGCAGTACTTC
TRBJ2-7 | . | . | TRBV5-1 | CASSFTTGISYEQYF | TGCGCCAGCAGCTTTACAACGGGGATCTCCTACGAGCAGTACTTC
TRBJ1-1 | TRBD1 | once | TRBV6-5 | CASTQGASEAFF | TGTGCCAGTACACAGGGGGCTTCTGAAGCTTTCTTT
TRBJ2-5 | . | . | TRBV5-6 | CASSLFGGGLQETQYF | TGTGCCAGCAGCTTGTTCGGCGGGGGCCTCCAAGAGACCCAGTACTTC
TRBJ1-1 | . | . | TRBV30 | CAWIPGDTEAFF | TGTGCCTGGATCCCTGGGGACACTGAAGCTTTCTTT
TRBJ2-1 | . | . | TRBV15 | CATSRDLAGGKFF | TGTGCCACCAGCAGAGATCTGGCCGGTGGAAAGTTCTTC
TRBJ2-7 | TRBD2 | once | TRBV20-1 | CSASTSGRASSFYEQYF | TGCAGTGCTAGTACTAGCGGGAGGGCCTCATCCTTCTACGAGCAGTACTTC
TRBJ1-2 | . | . | TRBV5-1 | CASSGEGRGHGYTF | TGCGCCAGCAGTGGAGAAGGTCGGGGCCATGGCTACACCTTC
TRBJ1-5 | . | . | TRBV5-1 | CASSYRWGGDQPQHF | TGCGCCAGCAGCTATAGGTGGGGTGGAGATCAGCCCCAGCATTTT
TRBJ1-1 | TRBD1 | . | TRBV12-5 | CASGLVTWEGQGITMNTEAFF | TGTGCTAGTGGTTTGGTAACTTGGGAGGGACAGGGTATCACCATGAACACTGAAGCTTTCTTT
TRBJ2-1 | . | . | TRBV27 | CASTLGSSGTYNEQFF | TGTGCCAGCACCTTAGGGTCGTCTGGTACCTACAATGAGCAGTTCTTC
TRBJ2-1 | . | . | TRBV11-2 | CASSPTMGAVNEQFF | TGTGCCAGCAGCCCCACGATGGGGGCGGTCAATGAGCAGTTCTTC
TRBJ1-2 | . | . | TRBV4-1 | CASSPPEVPNYGYTF | TGCGCCAGCAGCCCCCCAGAGGTACCTAACTATGGCTACACCTTC
TRBJ2-7 | . | once | TRBV5-8 | CASTSWSGTYEQYF | TGTGCCAGCACCTCGTGGAGCGGAACCTACGAGCAGTACTTC
TRBJ2-3 | TRBD2 | . | TRBV7-3 | CASSLGLAGDTQYF | TGTGCCAGCAGCCTGGGACTAGCGGGAGATACGCAGTATTTT
TRBJ2-1 | TRBD2 | . | TRBV19 | CASNPTSGIYNEQFF | TGTGCCAGTAATCCAACTAGCGGAATCTACAATGAGCAGTTCTTC
TRBJ1-5 | . | . | TRBV6-5 | CASSYQVVSNQPQHF | TGTGCCAGCAGTTACCAGGTTGTTAGCAATCAGCCCCAGCATTTT
TRBJ1-2 | . | . | TRBV15 | CATSRDYLAGWVSGYTF | TGTGCCACCAGCAGAGATTACCTTGCGGGTTGGGTGTCCGGCTACACCTTC
TRBJ1-5 | . | . | TRBV7-2 | CASSFDRYQPQHF | TGTGCCAGCAGCTTCGACAGATATCAGCCCCAGCATTTT